This TCR beta chain was recovered during a study of blood T cells in healthy people across ages. The study's findings and limits: Any conclusive comparison of naive versus antigen-experienced cells was prevented by using unsorted PBMCs. Age showed a roughly linear inverse relationship with TCR beta diversity per million T cells.

The authors ran a second PCR of about 6 to 11 cycles using a sample-barcoded 5' primer and a J-beta primer mix. A template-switch adaptor containing 12 random nucleotides labeled each cDNA molecule. TCRdb analysed the 5' RACE reads with MiXCR anew, one entry per CDR3 protein. Here the sample spans about 780,000 distinct CDR3 sequences, 46% being singletons. This clonotype was observed many times. No antigen is known for it. From germline, CDR1 is MNHEY and CDR2 SMNVEV (reference sequence). The V segment lost 1 base and the J segment 5 bases; nucleotides outside the gene matches: 6. This CDR3 region has 16 residues.

The material sequenced was blood. The J gene is TRBJ2-1, the V gene TRBV27; 9 bases line up with TRBD2. This clonotype was sampled from an elderly man in good health. Here the CDR3 DNA reads TGTGCCAGCAGTTTATGGGGCGGGAGGGCAGACAATGAGCAGTTCTTC. Encoded protein: CASSLWGGRADNEQFF.